The rows below give T cell receptor beta chains drawn from one sample of a study of cytomegalovirus exposure and HLA in healthy donors. This table comes from immunoSEQ multiplex PCR, and its TCRdb copy is limited to in-frame clones, with some not included. The data hold about 130,000 clones, with roughly nine tenths observed a single time. What was sequenced was PBMCs. The receptors come from a woman younger than 30 in good health and CMV-seronegative. CDR3s include the opening cysteine and the closing phenylalanine or tryptophan. The D gene is left open where the match is weak. Rows give clone size only sometimes, using once, few, many, or a class for an expanded clone.

D gene | J gene | clone size | CDR3 length | V gene | CDR3 DNA | CDR3 protein
TRBD1 | TRBJ2-3 | . | 15 | TRBV6-5 | TGTGCCAGCAGTTCCAGGGGGCCTAGCACAGATACGCAGTATTTT | CASSSRGPSTDTQYF
. | TRBJ2-2 | . | 16 | TRBV19 | TGTGCCAGTAGCCGATCGGGTGTACTTGGAACCGGGGAGCTGTTTTTT | CASSRSGVLGTGELFF
. | TRBJ2-2 | once | 11 | TRBV19 | TGTGCCAGTAGTACCATCGGGGAGCTGTTTTTT | CASSTIGELFF
. | TRBJ1-1 | . | 17 | TRBV7-8 | TGTGCCAGCAGCTTAGAAGTTCGGCAGGGGTTGAACACTGAAGCTTTCTTT | CASSLEVRQGLNTEAFF
. | TRBJ2-7 | . | 11 | TRBV2 | TGTGCCAGCAGTGATAGGGAGGAGCAGTACTTC | CASSDREEQYF
TRBD1 | TRBJ2-7 | few | 16 | TRBV4-1 | TGCGCCAGCAGCCAACACGCATCGGACAGGGGTTCCGAGCAGTACTTC | CASSQHASDRGSEQYF
TRBD1 | TRBJ1-5 | . | 15 | TRBV18 | TGTGCCAGCTCAGAGGGACAGAATAGCAATCAGCCCCAGCATTTT | CASSEGQNSNQPQHF
. | TRBJ2-5 | . | 13 | TRBV6-1 | TGTGCCAGCAGTGAATGGTCAGAAGAGACCCAGTACTTC | CASSEWSEETQYF
. | TRBJ1-1 | once | 15 | TRBV10-1 | TGCGCCAGCAGTGACACAGCGGCCGTACGGACTGAAGCTTTCTTT | CASSDTAAVRTEAFF
TRBD2 | TRBJ2-7 | . | 15 | TRBV27 | TGTGCCAGCAGTTTAGAGTCTAGCGGGAGCGACGAGCAGTACTTC | CASSLESSGSDEQYF
TRBD2 | TRBJ2-1 | . | 15 | TRBV7-8 | TGTGCCAGCAGCCAACGACTAGCGGGAGTCGATGAGCAGTTCTTC | CASSQRLAGVDEQFF
TRBD2 | TRBJ2-1 | . | 15 | TRBV14 | TGTGCCAGCAGAATTGGCGGGAGGTCGGGGAATGAGCAGTTCTTC | CASRIGGRSGNEQFF
TRBD1 | TRBJ2-3 | . | 13 | TRBV19 | TGTGCCAGTTGGACAGGGGGCACAGATACGCAGTATTTT | CASWTGGTDTQYF
TRBD2 | TRBJ2-5 | . | 17 | TRBV19 | TGTGCCAGTAGTATAATGCTAGCGGGAGAGGGGCGAGAGACCCAGTACTTC | CASSIMLAGEGRETQYF
TRBD1 | TRBJ2-7 | once | 16 | TRBV19 | TGTGCCAGTAGTGCCTTCCGGGACAGGGGGTACTACGAGCAGTACTTC | CASSAFRDRGYYEQYF
. | TRBJ1-4 | once | 15 | TRBV4-1 | TGCGCCAGCAGCCTGGCGGGGGGGCGAAATGAAAAACTGTTTTTT | CASSLAGGRNEKLFF
. | TRBJ2-1 | once | 15 | TRBV7-9 | TGTGCCAGCAGCGGGGCCGCGGCAGGGGACAATGAGCAGTTCTTC | CASSGAAAGDNEQFF
TRBD2 | TRBJ2-1 | . | 15 | TRBV15 | TGTGCCACCAGCAGAGAGGGCTTGGGGGGGAATGAGCAGTTCTTC | CATSREGLGGNEQFF
. | TRBJ2-7 | . | 12 | TRBV28 | TGTGCCAGCAGGTGGGGGGACTACGAGCAGTACTTC | CASRWGDYEQYF
. | TRBJ2-7 | . | 13 | TRBV7-9 | TGTGCCAGCAGACCGGGACTCCTCTACGAGCAGTACTTC | CASRPGLLYEQYF
TRBD2 | TRBJ2-7 | . | 15 | TRBV14 | TGTGCCAGCAGCCAAGATTTACTAGCGGGAGTCGAGCAGTACTTC | CASSQDLLAGVEQYF
TRBD2 | TRBJ2-7 | . | 16 | TRBV7-9 | TGTGCCAGCAGCTTCGGACTAGCGGGAGCATACCACGAGCAGTACTTC | CASSFGLAGAYHEQYF
. | TRBJ2-5 | . | 15 | TRBV10-3 | TGTGCCATCAGCCGAGTCTACCCGAGGATCGAGACCCAGTACTTC | CAISRVYPRIETQYF
. | TRBJ2-3 | . | 16 | TRBV15 | TGTGCCACTACGAAGAGGACGGCAGGGAGCACAGATACGCAGTATTTT | CATTKRTAGSTDTQYF
TRBD1 | TRBJ2-3 | . | 15 | TRBV5-1 | TGCGCCAGCAGCCTGAGACAGGGGAGCACAGATACGCAGTATTTT | CASSLRQGSTDTQYF
. | TRBJ2-7 | once | 14 | TRBV7-9 | TGTGCCAGCAGCCCGGTGGGGGGACGCGACGAGCAGTACTTC | CASSPVGGRDEQYF
. | TRBJ2-4 | once | 15 | TRBV27 | TGTGCCAGCAGTTCGGGGACTCGCGGCGGGGACATTCAGTACTTC | CASSSGTRGGDIQYF
TRBD2 | TRBJ2-5 | once | 14 | TRBV11-2 | TGTGCCAGCAGCGAGCGGGGAGGGTGGGAGACCCAGTACTTC | CASSERGGWETQYF
TRBD2 | TRBJ2-3 | few | 15 | TRBV6-4 | TGTGCCAGCAGTGGGACTAGCGGAGGGGCAGATACGCAGTATTTT | CASSGTSGGADTQYF
TRBD1 | TRBJ2-3 | . | 14 | TRBV29-1 | TGCAGCGTTGAGAGGACAGGGGCGGCAGATACGCAGTATTTT | CSVERTGAADTQYF
. | TRBJ1-1 | once | 13 | TRBV6-5 | TGTGCCAGCAAGGTAGCGCCGAACACTGAAGCTTTCTTT | CASKVAPNTEAFF
. | TRBJ2-7 | . | 11 | TRBV2 | TGTGCCAGCCATGGGGCCCACGAGCAGTACTTC | CASHGAHEQYF
TRBD2 | TRBJ2-5 | . | 17 | TRBV11-3 | TGTGCCAGCAGCTCAGTCGTAGGACTAGCGGGAGTAGAGACCCAGTACTTC | CASSSVVGLAGVETQYF
. | TRBJ2-2 | . | 15 | TRBV7-9 | TGTGCCAGCAGACCCAGCCGGTGGGGGGCCGGGGAGCTGTTTTTT | CASRPSRWGAGELFF
TRBD1 | TRBJ2-2 | . | 14 | TRBV29-1 | TGCAGCGCTGAGGACAGGGGGTTGAACGGGGAGCTGTTTTTT | CSAEDRGLNGELFF
. | TRBJ1-1 | . | 12 | TRBV27 | TGTGCCAGCAGTGGATGGGGGGGCATGGCTTTCTTT | CASSGWGGMAFF
. | TRBJ2-7 | . | 15 | TRBV21-1 | TGTGCCAGCAGCAAACGTCCTAGCCTCCTGGGCGAGCAGTACTTC | CASSKRPSLLGEQYF
. | TRBJ2-1 | few | 14 | TRBV11-2 | TGTGCCAGCAGCTTAGTCGGGAACAGACACGAGCAGTTCTTC | CASSLVGNRHEQFF
. | TRBJ2-7 | . | 17 | TRBV7-9 | TGTGCCAGCAGCCCGTCTTCAGACAGATGGAGCTCCTACGAGCAGTACTTC | CASSPSSDRWSSYEQYF